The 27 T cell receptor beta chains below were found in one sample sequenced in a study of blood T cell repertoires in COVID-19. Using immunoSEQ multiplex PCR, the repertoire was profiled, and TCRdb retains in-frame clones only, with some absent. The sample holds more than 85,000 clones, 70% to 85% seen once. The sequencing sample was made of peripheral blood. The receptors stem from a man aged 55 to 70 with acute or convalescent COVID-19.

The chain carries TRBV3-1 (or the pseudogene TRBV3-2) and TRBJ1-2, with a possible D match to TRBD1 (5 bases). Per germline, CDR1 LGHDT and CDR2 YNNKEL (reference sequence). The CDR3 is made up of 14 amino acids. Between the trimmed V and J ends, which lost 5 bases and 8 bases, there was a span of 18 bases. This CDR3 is CASSNPTVIGGYTF. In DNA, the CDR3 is TGTGCCAGCAGCAACCCGACAGTCATAGGGGGCTACACCTTC.

CDR3 sequence: CASSQGRLAVSSTDTQYF. CDR3 coding DNA: TGTGCCAGCAGCCAGGGCAGACTAGCGGTCTCTAGCACAGATACGCAGTATTTT. The chain carries TRBV3-1 (or the pseudogene TRBV3-2) and TRBJ2-3, with 9 positions matching TRBD2. J gave up 0 bases and V 3 bases, and 10 bases lay outside the gene matches. The CDR3 covers 18 residues. The germline CDR1 and CDR2 sequences are LGHDT and YNNKEL (reference sequence).

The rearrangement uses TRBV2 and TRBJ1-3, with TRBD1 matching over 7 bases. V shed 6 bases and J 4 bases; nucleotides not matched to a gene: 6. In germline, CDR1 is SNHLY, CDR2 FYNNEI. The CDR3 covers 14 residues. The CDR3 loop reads CASRLRGLGNTIYF. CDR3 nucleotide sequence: TGTGCCAGCAGATTGAGGGGGCTCGGAAACACCATATATTTT.

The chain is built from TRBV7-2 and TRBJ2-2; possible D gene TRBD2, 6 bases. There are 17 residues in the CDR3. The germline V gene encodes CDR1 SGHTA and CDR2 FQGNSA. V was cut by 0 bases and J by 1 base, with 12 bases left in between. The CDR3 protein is CASSLALSSGNTGELFF. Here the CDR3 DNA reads TGTGCCAGCAGCTTAGCGCTTAGTAGCGGGAACACCGGGGAGCTGTTTTTT.

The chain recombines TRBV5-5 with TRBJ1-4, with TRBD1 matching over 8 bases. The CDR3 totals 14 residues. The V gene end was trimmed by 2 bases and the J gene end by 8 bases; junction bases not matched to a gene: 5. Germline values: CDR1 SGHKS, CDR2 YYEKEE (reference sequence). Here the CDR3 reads CASSFDRGVEKLFF. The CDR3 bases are TGTGCCAGCAGCTTTGACAGGGGCGTCGAAAAACTGTTTTTT.

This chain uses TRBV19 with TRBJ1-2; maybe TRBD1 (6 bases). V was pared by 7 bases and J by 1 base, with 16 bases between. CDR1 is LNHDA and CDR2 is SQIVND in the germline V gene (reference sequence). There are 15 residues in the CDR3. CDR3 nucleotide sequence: TGTGCCAGTACCCAACAGGGAACGCTTAACTATGGCTACACCTTC. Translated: CASTQQGTLNYGYTF.

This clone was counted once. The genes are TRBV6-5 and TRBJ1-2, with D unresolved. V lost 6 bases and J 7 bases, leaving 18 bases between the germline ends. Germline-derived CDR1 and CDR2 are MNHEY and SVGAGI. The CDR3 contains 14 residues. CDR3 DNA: TGTGCCAGCAGCACTGGATCCTCGGGAAGTGGCTACACCTTC. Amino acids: CASSTGSSGSGYTF.

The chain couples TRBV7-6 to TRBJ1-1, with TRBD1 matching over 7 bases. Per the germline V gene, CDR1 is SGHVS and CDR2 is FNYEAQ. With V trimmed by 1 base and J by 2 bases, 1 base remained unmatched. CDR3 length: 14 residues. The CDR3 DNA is TGTGCCAGCAGCTTAGAAGGGGGCAACACTGAAGCTTTCTTT. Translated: CASSLEGGNTEAFF.

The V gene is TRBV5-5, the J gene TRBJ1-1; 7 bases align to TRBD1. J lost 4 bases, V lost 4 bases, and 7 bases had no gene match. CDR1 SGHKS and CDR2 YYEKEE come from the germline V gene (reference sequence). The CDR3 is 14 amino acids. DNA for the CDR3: TGTGCCAGCAGCCGACAGGGAGATAGCACTGAAGCTTTCTTT. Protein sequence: CASSRQGDSTEAFF. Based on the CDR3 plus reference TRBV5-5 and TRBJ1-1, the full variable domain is DAGVTQSPTHLIKTRGQQVTLRCSPISGHKSVSWYQQVLGQGPQFIFQYYEKEERGRGNFPDRFSARQFPNYSSELNVNALLLGDSALYLCASSRQGDSTEAFFGQGTRLTVV.

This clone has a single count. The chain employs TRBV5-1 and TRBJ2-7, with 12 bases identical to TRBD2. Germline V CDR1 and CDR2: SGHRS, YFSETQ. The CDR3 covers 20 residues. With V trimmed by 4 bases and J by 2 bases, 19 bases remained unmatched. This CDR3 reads CASSPTKRLAGAGITYEQYF. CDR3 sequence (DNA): TGCGCCAGCAGCCCTACAAAAAGACTAGCGGGGGCCGGGATTACCTACGAGCAGTACTTC.

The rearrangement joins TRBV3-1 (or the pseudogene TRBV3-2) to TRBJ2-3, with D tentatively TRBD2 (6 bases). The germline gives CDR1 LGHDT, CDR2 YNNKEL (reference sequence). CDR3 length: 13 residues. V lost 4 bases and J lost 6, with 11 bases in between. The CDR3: CASSPLATDTQYF. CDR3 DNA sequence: TGTGCCAGCAGCCCCCTAGCGACTGATACGCAGTATTTT.

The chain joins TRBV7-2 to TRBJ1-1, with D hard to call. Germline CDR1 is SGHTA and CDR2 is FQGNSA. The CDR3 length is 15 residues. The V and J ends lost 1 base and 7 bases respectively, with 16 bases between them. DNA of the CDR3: TGTGCCAGCAGCTTAGGGCTTTGGGCACGGAATGAAGCTTTCTTT. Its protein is CASSLGLWARNEAFF.

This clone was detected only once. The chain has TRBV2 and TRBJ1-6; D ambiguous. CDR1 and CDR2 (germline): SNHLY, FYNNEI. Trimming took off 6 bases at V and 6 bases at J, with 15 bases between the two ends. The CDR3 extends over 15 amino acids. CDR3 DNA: TGTGCCAGCAGGGATGATCTGGCGGGTAATTCACCCCTCCACTTT. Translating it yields CASRDDLAGNSPLHF.

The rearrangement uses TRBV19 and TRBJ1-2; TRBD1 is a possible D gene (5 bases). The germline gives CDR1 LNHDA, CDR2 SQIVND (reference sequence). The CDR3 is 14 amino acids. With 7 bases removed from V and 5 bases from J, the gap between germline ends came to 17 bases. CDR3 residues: CASKETYRNYGYTF. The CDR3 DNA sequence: TGTGCCAGTAAAGAGACTTACAGGAATTATGGCTACACCTTC.

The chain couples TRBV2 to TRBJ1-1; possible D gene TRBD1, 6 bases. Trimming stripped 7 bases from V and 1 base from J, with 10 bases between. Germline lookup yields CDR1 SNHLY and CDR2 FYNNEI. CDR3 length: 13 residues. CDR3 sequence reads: CASTVGANTEAFF. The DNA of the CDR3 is TGTGCCAGCACGGTGGGGGCGAACACTGAAGCTTTCTTT.

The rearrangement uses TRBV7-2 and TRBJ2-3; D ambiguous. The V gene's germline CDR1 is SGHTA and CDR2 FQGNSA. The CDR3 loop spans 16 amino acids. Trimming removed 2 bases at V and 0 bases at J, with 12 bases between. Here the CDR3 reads CASSLPDWYSTDTQYF. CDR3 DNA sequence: TGTGCCAGCAGCTTACCCGACTGGTACAGCACAGATACGCAGTATTTT. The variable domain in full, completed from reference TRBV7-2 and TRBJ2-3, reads GAGVSQSPSNKVTEKGKDVELRCDPISGHTALYWYRQSLGQGLEFLIYFQGNSAPDKSGLPSDRFSAERTGGSVSTLTIQRTQQEDSAVYLCASSLPDWYSTDTQYFGPGTRLTVL.

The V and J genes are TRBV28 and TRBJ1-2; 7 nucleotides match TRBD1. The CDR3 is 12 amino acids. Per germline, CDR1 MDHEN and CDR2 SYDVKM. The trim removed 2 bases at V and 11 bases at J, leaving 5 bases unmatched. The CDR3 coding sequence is TGTGCCAGCAGTTTACTAAGGGACAGTTACACCTTC. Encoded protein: CASSLLRDSYTF.

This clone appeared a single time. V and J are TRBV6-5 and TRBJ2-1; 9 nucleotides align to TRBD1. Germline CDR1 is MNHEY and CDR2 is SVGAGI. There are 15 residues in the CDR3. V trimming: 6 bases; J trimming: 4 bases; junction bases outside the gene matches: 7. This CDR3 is CASRNDRGAYNEQFF. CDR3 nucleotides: TGTGCCAGCAGGAACGACAGGGGGGCATACAATGAGCAGTTCTTC.

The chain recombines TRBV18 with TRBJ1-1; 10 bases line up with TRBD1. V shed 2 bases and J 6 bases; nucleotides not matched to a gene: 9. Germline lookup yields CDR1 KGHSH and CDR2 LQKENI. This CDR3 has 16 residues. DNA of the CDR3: TGTGCCAGCTCACCAGTACTGGGGGACAGGGGATCTGAAGCTTTCTTT. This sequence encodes CASSPVLGDRGSEAFF.

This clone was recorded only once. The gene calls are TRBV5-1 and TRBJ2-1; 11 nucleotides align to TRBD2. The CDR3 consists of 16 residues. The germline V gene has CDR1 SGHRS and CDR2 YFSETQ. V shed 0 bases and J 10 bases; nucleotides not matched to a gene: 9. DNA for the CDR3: TGCGCCAGCAGCTTGGCCCCCTCTAGCGGGGGGCCGGAGCAGTTCTTC. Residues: CASSLAPSSGGPEQFF.

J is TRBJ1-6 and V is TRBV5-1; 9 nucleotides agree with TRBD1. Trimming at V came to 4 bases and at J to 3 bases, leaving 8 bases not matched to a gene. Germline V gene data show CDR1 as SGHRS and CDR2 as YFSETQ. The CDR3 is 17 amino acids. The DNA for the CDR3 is TGCGCCAGCAGCGCAGGGACAGGGTTGTTCTATAATTCACCCCTCCACTTT. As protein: CASSAGTGLFYNSPLHF.

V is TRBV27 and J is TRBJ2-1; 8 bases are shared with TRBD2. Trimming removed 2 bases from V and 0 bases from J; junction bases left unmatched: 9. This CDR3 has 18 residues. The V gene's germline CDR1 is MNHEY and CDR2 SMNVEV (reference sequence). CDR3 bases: TGTGCCAGCAGTTTAGGTATCCAGCGGGGGAGCTCCTACAATGAGCAGTTCTTC. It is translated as CASSLGIQRGSSYNEQFF.

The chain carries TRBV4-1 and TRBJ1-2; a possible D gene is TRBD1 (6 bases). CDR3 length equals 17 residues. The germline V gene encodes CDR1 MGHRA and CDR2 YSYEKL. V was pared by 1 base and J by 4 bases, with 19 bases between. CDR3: CASSQVTGNWLGYGYTF. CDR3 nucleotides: TGCGCCAGCAGCCAAGTAACAGGGAATTGGTTGGGCTATGGCTACACCTTC.

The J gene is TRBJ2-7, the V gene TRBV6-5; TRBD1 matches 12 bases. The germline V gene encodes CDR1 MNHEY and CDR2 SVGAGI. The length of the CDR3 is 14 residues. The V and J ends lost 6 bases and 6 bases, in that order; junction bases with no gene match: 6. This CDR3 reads CASRSRDRGLEQYF. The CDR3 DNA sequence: TGTGCCAGCAGAAGCCGGGACAGGGGGCTCGAGCAGTACTTC.

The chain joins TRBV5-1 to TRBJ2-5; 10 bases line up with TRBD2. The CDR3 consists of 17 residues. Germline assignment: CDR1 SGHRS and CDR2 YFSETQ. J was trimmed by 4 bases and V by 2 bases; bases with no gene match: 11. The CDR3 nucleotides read TGCGCCAGCAGCTTCAACCCCCGGACTAGCGGTTTAGAGACCCAGTACTTC. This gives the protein CASSFNPRTSGLETQYF.

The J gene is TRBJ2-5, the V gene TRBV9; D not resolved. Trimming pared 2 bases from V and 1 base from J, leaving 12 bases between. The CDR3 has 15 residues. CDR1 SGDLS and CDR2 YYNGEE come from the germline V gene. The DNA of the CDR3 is TGTGCCAGCAGCGTTGCCCAAGTCAGCCAAGAGACCCAGTACTTC. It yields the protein CASSVAQVSQETQYF.

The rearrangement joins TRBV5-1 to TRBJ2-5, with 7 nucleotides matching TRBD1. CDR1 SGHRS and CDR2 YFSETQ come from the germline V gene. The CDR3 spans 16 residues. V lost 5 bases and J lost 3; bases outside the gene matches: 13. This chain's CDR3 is CASRIQSLQGKETQYF. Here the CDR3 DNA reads TGCGCCAGCAGAATACAATCCTTACAGGGGAAAGAGACCCAGTACTTC.